The table lists the clone carrying this T cell receptor beta chain with a few counts. Its specificity is not known. This entry is derived from a study of vaccination and CD4 T cells after COVID-19. Study-wide background: The post-vaccine samples came a median about 77 days after dose two (range 14 to 241). Overall study results and limits: Spike mono-reactivity applied to 304 of 307 vaccine-specific clones detected in convalescent patients. Only post-vaccination samples contained a median 86.3% of the reactive clones in convalescent patients. From a median of about 21 to 40, SARS-CoV-2-reactive clonotypes increased, though not significantly.

Time point noted: late sampling 161 to 241 days after vaccination in a few convalescent patients. V shed 4 bases and J shed 0 bases, with 11 bases lying between them. The germline CDR1 and CDR2 sequences are SGHTS and YDEGEE. This CDR3 has 15 residues. Each CDR3 protein is one row after TCRdb ran MiXCR on the PCR reads. The profile covers just over 35,000 distinct CDR3 sequences, with 35% to 45% appearing a single time and 5.8% taken by the ten largest. Specimen: CD4+ T cells from blood, collected about 7 months after SARS-CoV-2 vaccination. V usage is TRBV5-8 and J usage is TRBJ1-5; no reliable D call. The TCR was taken from a human donor who had recovered from COVID-19. The CDR3 spells CASSTRTDSNQPQHF. Here the CDR3 DNA reads TGTGCCAGCAGCACCCGGACGGATAGCAATCAGCCCCAGCATTTT.